The 12 T cell receptor beta chains in this list originate from one sample, sequenced in a study of shared clonotypes between healthy human individuals. Data came from immunoSEQ multiplex PCR; TCRdb stores just in-frame clones and leaves some out. The sample consists of roughly 2.1 million clones, 85% to 95% of them appearing once. Naive CD8 cells comprised CD45RO-negative, CCR7-positively selected cells, excluding terminally differentiated effector memory CD45RA+ cells. Sequencing was carried out using naive CD8+ T cells from PBMCs. The receptors originated from a man younger than 35 in good health. Some clones in this sample may be carry-over from other donors' samples.

The chain uses TRBV6-5 and TRBJ1-3; unclear D gene. Germline V CDR1 and CDR2: MNHEY, SVGAGI. The CDR3 is 15 amino acids. The V end was cut by 7 bases, the J end by 1 base, with 14 bases between. The CDR3 loop reads CASTHLGGSGNTIYF. The CDR3 DNA reads as TGTGCCAGCACCCATCTAGGAGGGTCTGGAAACACCATATATTTT.

About this clone itself: This sample also contains other DNA sequences that code for the same CDR3. The chain employs TRBV7-9 and TRBJ2-7, with D uncertain. This CDR3 is built from 12 residues. The germline gives CDR1 SEHNR, CDR2 FQNEAQ (reference sequence). Trimming cost V 5 bases and J 1 base, with 6 bases left between them. In DNA form, the CDR3 reads TGTGCCAGCAGCCGTGGGTCCTACGAGCAGTACTTC. Residues: CASSRGSYEQYF.

The rearrangement uses TRBV27 and TRBJ2-7; 8 nucleotides line up with TRBD1. From germline, CDR1 is MNHEY and CDR2 SMNVEV (reference sequence). CDR3 length: 17 residues. V lost 0 bases to trimming and J lost 4 bases; unmatched junction nucleotides: 11. The CDR3 sequence is CASSLSGATGVRYEQYF. The DNA of the CDR3 is TGTGCCAGCAGTTTATCGGGGGCGACAGGGGTTCGTTACGAGCAGTACTTC.

This clone was seen only a few times. The rearrangement links TRBV4-1 to TRBJ1-1; weak D call: TRBD1 (5 bases). The length of the CDR3 is 13 residues. Germline V gene sequence: CDR1 MGHRA, CDR2 YSYEKL. V dropped 0 bases and J dropped 9 bases, with 11 bases sitting between them. CDR3 sequence reads: CASSQDWGDQAFF. In DNA, the CDR3 is TGCGCCAGCAGCCAAGATTGGGGCGACCAAGCTTTCTTT.

Concerning this clone itself: The sample has other DNA sequences that encode this CDR3 too. The V and J genes are TRBV27 and TRBJ2-7; a possible D gene is TRBD2 (6 bases). V shed 0 bases and J shed 4 bases, with 10 bases lying between them. The CDR3 spans 14 residues. The germline V gene has CDR1 MNHEY and CDR2 SMNVEV (reference sequence). CDR3 sequence: CASSLSRGSYEQYF. In nucleotides, the CDR3 is TGTGCCAGCAGTTTATCTCGGGGGTCATACGAGCAGTACTTC.

The chain recombines TRBV28 with TRBJ2-7; no definite D call. This CDR3 has 14 residues. Germline lookup yields CDR1 MDHEN and CDR2 SYDVKM. V was trimmed by 10 bases and J by 0 bases, leaving 16 bases between them. The CDR3 DNA sequence: TGTGCCACCGTCCCTAGTCGGAGCTCCTACGAGCAGTACTTC. Translation gives CATVPSRSSYEQYF.

V and J are TRBV6-6 and TRBJ2-7; 11 bases map to TRBD1. Germline CDR1 is MNHNY and CDR2 is SVGAGI (reference sequence). CDR3 length: 13 amino acids. J gave up 6 bases and V 6 bases, and 4 bases lay outside the gene matches. The CDR3, as DNA: TGTGCCAGCAGATGGACAGGGGGCTCCGAGCAGTACTTC. The encoded protein is CASRWTGGSEQYF.

About this clone itself: Distinct nucleotide sequences in the sample also encode this CDR3. V usage is TRBV18 and J usage is TRBJ2-2, with TRBD2 identical over 10 bases. The CDR3 covers 18 residues. Losses at the gene ends were 0 bases for V and 1 base for J; bases not matched to a gene: 5. CDR1 is KGHSH and CDR2 is LQKENI in the germline V gene. The DNA for the CDR3 is TGTGCCAGCTCACCACCCCGTCTAGCGGGAGTGAACACCGGGGAGCTGTTTTTT. This gives the protein CASSPPRLAGVNTGELFF.

The chain carries TRBV5-1 and TRBJ2-1, with TRBD1 as a possible D gene (5 bases). Trimming took 1 base from V and 7 from J, leaving 12 bases between them. This CDR3 has 14 amino acids. Germline assignment: CDR1 SGHRS and CDR2 YFSETQ. CDR3 DNA sequence: TGCGCCAGCAGCTTGAAAAGAAGGGGAAATGAGCAGTTCTTC. It yields the protein CASSLKRRGNEQFF.

V gene TRBV5-6 combines with J gene TRBJ2-3; D is tentatively TRBD1 or TRBD2 (7 bases each). Germline lookup yields CDR1 SGHDT and CDR2 YYEEEE. V was pared by 0 bases and J by 4 bases, with 15 bases between. The CDR3 loop spans 16 amino acids. The chain's CDR3 is CASSLGSQGGSDTQYF. CDR3 nucleotide sequence: TGTGCCAGCAGCTTGGGGTCCCAGGGGGGGTCAGATACGCAGTATTTT.

This clone was seen just once. The chain links TRBV27 to TRBJ2-3, with 7 bases identical to TRBD2. The V gene end was trimmed by 4 bases and the J gene end by 4 bases; junction bases not matched to a gene: 2. The CDR3 extends over 13 amino acids. CDR1 is MNHEY and CDR2 is SMNVEV in the germline V gene (reference sequence). The CDR3 coding sequence is TGTGCCAGCAGTTGGGAGGGCTCAGATACGCAGTATTTT. Amino acids: CASSWEGSDTQYF.

This clone was recorded once. The chain is built from TRBV11-3 and TRBJ2-1, with 9 bases fitting TRBD2. Germline V lookup: CDR1 SGHNT, CDR2 YENEEA. The CDR3 sequence is 16 residues long. V was pared by 3 bases and J by 2 bases, with 5 bases of the junction left unmatched. In DNA, the CDR3 is TGTGCCAGCAGCTTTTTAGCGGGAGCTCCCTACAATGAGCAGTTCTTC. This gives the protein CASSFLAGAPYNEQFF.